The clone carrying this T cell receptor beta chain has only one observation. The record originates from a study of CD8+CD57+ T cells in acquired aplastic anemia. Study-wide background: About 10 million reads were obtained on average for healthy donor CD4+ cells.

Genomic DNA, serving as template, underwent TCR beta VDJ and CDR3 profiling. One entry per CDR3 protein results from TCRdb running MiXCR on the reads. Among roughly 190,000 distinct CDR3 sequences listed, roughly half were seen once. This CDR3 region has 15 residues. The J segment lost 7 bases and the V segment lost 3 bases, leaving 8 bases of the junction unmatched. Germline V gene data show CDR1 as LNHNV and CDR2 as YYDKDF (reference sequence). Sample: sorted CD4+, CD8+, or CD8+CD57+ T cells (not recorded which) from PBMCs. V gene TRBV15 combines with J gene TRBJ1-2, with 10 bases lining up with TRBD1. The origin of this receptor is a human donor in good health, serving as a control. The CDR3, as DNA: TGTGCCACCAGCAGTTCGGGACAGGGGCGAGTTGGCTACACCTTC. This codes for CATSSSGQGRVGYTF.